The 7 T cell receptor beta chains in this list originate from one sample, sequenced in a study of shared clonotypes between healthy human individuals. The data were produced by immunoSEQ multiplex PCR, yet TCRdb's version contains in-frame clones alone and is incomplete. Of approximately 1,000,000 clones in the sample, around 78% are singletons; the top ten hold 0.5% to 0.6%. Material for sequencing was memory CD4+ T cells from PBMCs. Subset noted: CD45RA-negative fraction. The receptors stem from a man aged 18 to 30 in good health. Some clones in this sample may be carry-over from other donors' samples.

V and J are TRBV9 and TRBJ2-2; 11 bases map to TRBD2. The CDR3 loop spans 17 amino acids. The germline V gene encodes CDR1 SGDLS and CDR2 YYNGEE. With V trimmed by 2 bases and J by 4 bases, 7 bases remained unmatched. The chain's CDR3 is CASSVDSGRAGTGELFF. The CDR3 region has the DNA TGTGCCAGCAGCGTGGATAGCGGGAGGGCCGGCACCGGGGAGCTGTTTTTT.

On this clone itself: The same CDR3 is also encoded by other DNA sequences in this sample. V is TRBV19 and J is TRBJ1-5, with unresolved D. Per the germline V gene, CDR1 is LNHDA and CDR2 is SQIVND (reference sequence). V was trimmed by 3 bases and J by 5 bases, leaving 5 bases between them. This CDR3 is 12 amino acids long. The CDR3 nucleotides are TGTGCCAGTAGTATTCTAGATCAGCCCCAGCATTTT. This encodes CASSILDQPQHF.

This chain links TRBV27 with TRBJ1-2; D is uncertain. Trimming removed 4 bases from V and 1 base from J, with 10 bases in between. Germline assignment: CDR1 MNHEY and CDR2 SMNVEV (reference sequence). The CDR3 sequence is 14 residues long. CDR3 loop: CASSSSTVNYGYTF. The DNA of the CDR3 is TGTGCCAGCAGTTCCTCGACCGTTAACTATGGCTACACCTTC.

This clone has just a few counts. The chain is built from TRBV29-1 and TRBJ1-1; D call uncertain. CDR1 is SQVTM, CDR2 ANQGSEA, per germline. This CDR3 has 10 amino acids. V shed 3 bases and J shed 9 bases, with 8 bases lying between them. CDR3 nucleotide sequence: TGCAGCGTTGAGTGGACTCAAGCTTTCTTT. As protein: CSVEWTQAFF.

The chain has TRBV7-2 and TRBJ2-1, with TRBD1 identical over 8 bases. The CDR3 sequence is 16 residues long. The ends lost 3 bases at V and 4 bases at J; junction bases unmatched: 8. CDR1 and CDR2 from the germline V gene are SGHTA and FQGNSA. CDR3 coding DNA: TGTGCCAGCAGCTTGAGGGACAGGACGACTTACAATGAGCAGTTCTTC. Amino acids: CASSLRDRTTYNEQFF. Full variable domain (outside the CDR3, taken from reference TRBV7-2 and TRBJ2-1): GAGVSQSPSNKVTEKGKDVELRCDPISGHTALYWYRQSLGQGLEFLIYFQGNSAPDKSGLPSDRFSAERTGGSVSTLTIQRTQQEDSAVYLCASSLRDRTTYNEQFFGPGTRLTVL.

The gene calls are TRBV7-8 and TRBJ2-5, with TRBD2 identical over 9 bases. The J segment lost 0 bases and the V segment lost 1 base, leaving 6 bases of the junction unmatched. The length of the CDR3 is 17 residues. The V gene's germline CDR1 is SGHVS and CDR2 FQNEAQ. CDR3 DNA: TGTGCCAGCAGCTTAGTGCGACTAGCGGTGAACCAAGAGACCCAGTACTTC. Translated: CASSLVRLAVNQETQYF.

The chain's CDR3 is CASNRVGTDTQYF. The CDR3 DNA reads TGTGCCAGCAATCGGGTGGGCACAGATACGCAGTATTTT. The chain recombines TRBV2 with TRBJ2-3; D is unresolved. Germline-derived CDR1 and CDR2 are SNHLY and FYNNEI. The V and J ends lost 7 bases and 1 base respectively, with 9 bases between them. CDR3 length: 13 amino acids.